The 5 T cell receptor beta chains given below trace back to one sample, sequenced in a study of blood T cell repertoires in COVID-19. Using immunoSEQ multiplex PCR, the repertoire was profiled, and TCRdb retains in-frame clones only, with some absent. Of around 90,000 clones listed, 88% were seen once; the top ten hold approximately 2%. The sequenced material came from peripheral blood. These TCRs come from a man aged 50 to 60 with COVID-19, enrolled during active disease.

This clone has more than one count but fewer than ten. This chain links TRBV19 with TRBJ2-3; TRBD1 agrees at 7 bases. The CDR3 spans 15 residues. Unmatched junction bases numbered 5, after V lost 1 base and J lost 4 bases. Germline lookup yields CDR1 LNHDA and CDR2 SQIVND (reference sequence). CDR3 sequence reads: CASSIGFRGPDTQYF. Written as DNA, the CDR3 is TGTGCCAGTAGTATAGGTTTTAGGGGGCCAGATACGCAGTATTTT. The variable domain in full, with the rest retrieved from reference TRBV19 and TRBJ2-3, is DGGITQSPKYLFRKEGQNVTLSCEQNLNHDAMYWYRQDPGQGLRLIYYSQIVNDFQKGDIAEGYSVSREKKESFPLTVTSAQKNPTAFYLCASSIGFRGPDTQYFGPGTRLTVL.

The CDR3 reads CASSLAPAPGKRGNIQYF. The CDR3 DNA sequence: TGTGCCAGCAGCTTAGCACCGGCGCCAGGGAAGCGAGGAAACATTCAGTACTTC. The chain joins TRBV7-8 to TRBJ2-4, with D possibly matching TRBD1 (5 bases). Germline V gene sequence: CDR1 SGHVS, CDR2 FQNEAQ. The CDR3 sequence is 18 residues long. With 0 bases removed from V and 6 bases from J, the gap between germline ends came to 21 bases.

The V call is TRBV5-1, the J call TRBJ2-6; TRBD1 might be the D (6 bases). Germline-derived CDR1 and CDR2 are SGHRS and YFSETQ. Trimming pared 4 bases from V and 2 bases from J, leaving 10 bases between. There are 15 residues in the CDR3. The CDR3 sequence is CASSNRQAGANVLTF. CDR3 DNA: TGCGCCAGCAGCAACCGACAGGCTGGGGCCAACGTCCTGACTTTC.

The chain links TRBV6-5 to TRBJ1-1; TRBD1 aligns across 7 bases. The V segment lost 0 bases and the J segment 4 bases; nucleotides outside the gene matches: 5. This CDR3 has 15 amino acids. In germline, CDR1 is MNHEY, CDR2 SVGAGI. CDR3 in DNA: TGTGCCAGCAGTTACTCGGAGGGGGCGAGCACTGAAGCTTTCTTT. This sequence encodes CASSYSEGASTEAFF.

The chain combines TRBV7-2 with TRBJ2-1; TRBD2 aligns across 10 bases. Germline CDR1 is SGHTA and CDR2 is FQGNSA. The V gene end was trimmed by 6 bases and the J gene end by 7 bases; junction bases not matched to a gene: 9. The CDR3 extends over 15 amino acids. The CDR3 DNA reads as TGTGCCAGCAGACTGCTAGCGGGGGAGGAGAATGAGCAGTTCTTC. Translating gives CASRLLAGEENEQFF.